This T cell receptor (beta chain) derives from a study of CD8 T cells in Susac syndrome. In the multiple sclerosis control group, patients were treatment-naive and had stable or active relapsing-remitting disease. CDR1 SQVTM and CDR2 ANQGSEA come from the germline V gene. V lost 4 bases and J lost 8; bases outside the gene matches: 5. The CDR3 is 12 residues long. RNA was extracted with the RNeasy kit, and a quantity of about 0.5 to 1 ug was reverse transcribed using random hexamers. An immunoSEQ multiplex PCR generated amplified TCR beta CDR3 products spanning 54 Vbeta and 13 Jbeta. TCRdb recomputed calls from the immunoSEQ multiplex PCR reads with MiXCR, one row per CDR3 protein. Of a few hundred thousand distinct CDR3 sequences in the sample, 95% are singletons; the top ten hold about 0.088%.

The chain uses TRBV29-1 and TRBJ1-3; 7 nucleotides agree with TRBD1. The receptor's source is a human donor with multiple sclerosis. The sequenced sample consisted of CD4+ T cells from PBMCs. In DNA form, the CDR3 reads TGCAGCGTTGCACACAGGGGAGACACCATATATTTT. Translating it yields CSVAHRGDTIYF.